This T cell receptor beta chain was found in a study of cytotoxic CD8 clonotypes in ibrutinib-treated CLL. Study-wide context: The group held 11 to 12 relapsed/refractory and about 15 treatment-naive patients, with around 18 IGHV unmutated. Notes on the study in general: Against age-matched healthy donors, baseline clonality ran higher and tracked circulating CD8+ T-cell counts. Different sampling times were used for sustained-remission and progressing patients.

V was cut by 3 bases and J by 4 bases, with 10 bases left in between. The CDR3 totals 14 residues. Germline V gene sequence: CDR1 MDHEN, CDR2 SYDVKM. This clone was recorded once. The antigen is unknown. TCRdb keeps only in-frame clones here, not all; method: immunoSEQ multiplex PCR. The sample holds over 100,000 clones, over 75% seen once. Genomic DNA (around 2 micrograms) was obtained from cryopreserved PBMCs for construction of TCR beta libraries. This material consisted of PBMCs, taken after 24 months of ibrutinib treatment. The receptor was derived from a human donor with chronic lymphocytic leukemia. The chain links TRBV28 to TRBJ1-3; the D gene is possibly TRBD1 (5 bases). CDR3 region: CASSFQGTGNTIYF. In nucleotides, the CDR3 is TGTGCCAGCAGTTTTCAGGGAACCGGAAACACCATATATTTT.